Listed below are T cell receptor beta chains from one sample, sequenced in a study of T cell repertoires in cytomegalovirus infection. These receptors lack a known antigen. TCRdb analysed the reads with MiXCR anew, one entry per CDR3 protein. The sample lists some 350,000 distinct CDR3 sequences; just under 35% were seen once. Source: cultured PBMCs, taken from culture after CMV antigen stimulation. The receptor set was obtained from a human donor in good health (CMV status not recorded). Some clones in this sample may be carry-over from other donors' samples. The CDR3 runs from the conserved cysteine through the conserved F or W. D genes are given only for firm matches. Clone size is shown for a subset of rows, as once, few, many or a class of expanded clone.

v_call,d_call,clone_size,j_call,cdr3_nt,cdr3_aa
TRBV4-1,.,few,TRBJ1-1,TGCGCCAGCAGCCAAGATTTAAGTGAGGGGATGAACACTGAAGCTTTCTTT,CASSQDLSEGMNTEAFF
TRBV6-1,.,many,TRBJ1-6,TGTGCCAGCAGTTTACTGGGCGCGGGCTCCTATAATTCACCCCTCCACTTT,CASSLLGAGSYNSPLHF
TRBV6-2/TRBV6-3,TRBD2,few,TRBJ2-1,TGTGCCAGCAGCCCTCCCTTACTAGCGGGAGTATTAAGGTCCTACAATGAGCAGTTCTTC,CASSPPLLAGVLRSYNEQFF
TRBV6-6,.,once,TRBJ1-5,TGTGCCAGCAGTTACGTCAATCAGCCCCAGCATTTT,CASSYVNQPQHF
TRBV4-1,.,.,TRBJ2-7,TGCGCCAGCAGCCAAGATGTCCCATACGAGCAGTACTTC,CASSQDVPYEQYF
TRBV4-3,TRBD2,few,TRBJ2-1,TGCGCCAGCAGCCATGGCGGGAGATCCTACAATGAGCAGTTCTTC,CASSHGGRSYNEQFF
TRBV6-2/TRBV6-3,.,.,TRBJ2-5,TGTGCCAGCAGTTACTACGCGGAGCAAGAGACCCAGTACTTC,CASSYYAEQETQYF
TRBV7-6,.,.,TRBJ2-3,TGTGCCAGCAGCTCATCCCCGCAGCAGGCAGATACGCAGTATTTT,CASSSSPQQADTQYF
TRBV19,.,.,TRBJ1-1,TGTGCCAGCAAGGGGAGGGATACTGAAGCTTTCTTT,CASKGRDTEAFF
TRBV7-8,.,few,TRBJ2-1,TGTGCCAGCAGCTTAGTGTTAGCGAGATACAATGAGCAGTTCTTC,CASSLVLARYNEQFF
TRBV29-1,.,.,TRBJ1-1,TGCAGCATTTCCGGAGTAAACACTGAAGCTTTCTTT,CSISGVNTEAFF
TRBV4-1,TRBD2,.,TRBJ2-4,TGCGCCAGCAGCCAAGGGCTAGCGGGAGTGAACATTCAGTACTTC,CASSQGLAGVNIQYF
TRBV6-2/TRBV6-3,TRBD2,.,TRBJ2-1,TGTGCCAGCAGTTTGCGGACTAGCGGGACTGAGCAGTTCTTC,CASSLRTSGTEQFF
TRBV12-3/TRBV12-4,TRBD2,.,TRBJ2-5,TGTGCCAGCAGTTATTATCAGCGGGAGATCGAGACCCAGTACTTC,CASSYYQREIETQYF
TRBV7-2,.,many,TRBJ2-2,TGTGCCAGCAGCCAGTCGCATCAGGTCGGGGAGCTGTTTTTT,CASSQSHQVGELFF
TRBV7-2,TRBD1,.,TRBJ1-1,TGTGCCAGCAGCTTAGTTGGACAGGTCGGCGCTGAAGCTTTCTTT,CASSLVGQVGAEAFF
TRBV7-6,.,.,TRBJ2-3,TGTGCCAGCAGCCTCCTTACGGAAGCTAGCGATACGCAGTATTTT,CASSLLTEASDTQYF
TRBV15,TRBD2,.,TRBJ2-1,TGTGCCACCAGCAGATCGAGAGGTGGCGGGAGAGGAAATGAGCAGTTCTTC,CATSRSRGGGRGNEQFF
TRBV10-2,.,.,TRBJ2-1,TGCGCCAGCAGTGAGTTACCCATAGCCGGTGAGCAGTTCTTC,CASSELPIAGEQFF
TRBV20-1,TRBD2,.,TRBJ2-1,TGCAGTGCTAGAGAAAGGGTTAGCGGGACGAGCTCCTACAATGAGCAGTTCTTC,CSARERVSGTSSYNEQFF
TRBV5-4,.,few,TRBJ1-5,TGTGCCAGCAGCTTACAGGGACCCAATCAGCCCCAGCATTTT,CASSLQGPNQPQHF
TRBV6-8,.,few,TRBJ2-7,TGTGCCAGCAGTCCTGCGGGCCGGGGTAACGAGCAGTACTTC,CASSPAGRGNEQYF
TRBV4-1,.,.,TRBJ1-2,TGCGCCAGCAGCCAAGATGACCGCTACTATGGCTACACCTTC,CASSQDDRYYGYTF
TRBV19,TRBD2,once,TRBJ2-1,TGTGCCAGTAGTATGGGGCCCCTAGCGGGAGGGCCGCCATACAATGAGCAGTTCTTC,CASSMGPLAGGPPYNEQFF
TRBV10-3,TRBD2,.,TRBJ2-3,TGTGCCATCAGTGATGGTCGGGAGGGGGATACGCAGTATTTT,CAISDGREGDTQYF
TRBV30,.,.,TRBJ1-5,TGTGCCTGGAGTGGGGGGGACAATCAGCCCCAGCATTTT,CAWSGGDNQPQHF
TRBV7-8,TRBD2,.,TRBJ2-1,TGTGCCAGCAGACAGACCGGGACTAGCGGGAGGAATGAGCAGTTCTTC,CASRQTGTSGRNEQFF
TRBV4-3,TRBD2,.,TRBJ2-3,TGCGCCAGCAGCCAAGTATTAGCGGGGGCGGCCTGGGGAACAGATACGCAGTATTTT,CASSQVLAGAAWGTDTQYF
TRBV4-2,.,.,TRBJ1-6,TGTGCCAGCAGCCAAGACTGGAATTCACCCCTCCACTTT,CASSQDWNSPLHF
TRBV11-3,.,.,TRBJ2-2,TGTGCCAGCAGCTTAGAGGGATGGGGCAACACCGGGGAGCTGTTTTTT,CASSLEGWGNTGELFF
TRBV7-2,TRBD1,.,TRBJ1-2,TGTGCCAGCATCAAAGTAATAGGACAGGGAATCTATGGCTACACCTTC,CASIKVIGQGIYGYTF
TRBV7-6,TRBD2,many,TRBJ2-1,TGTGCCAGCAGCCTGAGACTAGCGGGAGACGCTGAGCAGTTCTTC,CASSLRLAGDAEQFF
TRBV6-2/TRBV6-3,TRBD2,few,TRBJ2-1,TGTGCCAGCAGTTACGGGACTAGCGGATTTAATGAGCAGTTCTTC,CASSYGTSGFNEQFF
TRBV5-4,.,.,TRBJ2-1,TGTGCCAGCAGCTTGGAGCAGGGGCTAGCCTACAATGAGCAGTTCTTC,CASSLEQGLAYNEQFF
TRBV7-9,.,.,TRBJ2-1,TGTGCCAGCAGCCCCCAGCTGGGAGTTCGGCTCAATGAGCAGTTCTTC,CASSPQLGVRLNEQFF
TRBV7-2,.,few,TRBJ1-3,TGTGCCAGCAGCGCCCCCGGGCAGGCTGGAAACACCATATATTTT,CASSAPGQAGNTIYF
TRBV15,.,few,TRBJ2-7,TGTGCCACCAGCAGAGACACGGACTCCTACGAGCAGTACTTC,CATSRDTDSYEQYF
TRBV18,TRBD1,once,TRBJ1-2,TGTGCCAGCTCACGGGACAGGGGGCCTTCCGGCTACACCTTC,CASSRDRGPSGYTF
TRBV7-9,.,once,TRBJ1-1,TGTGCCAGCAGCCCTGAGGAGGGGTACACTGAAGCTTTCTTT,CASSPEEGYTEAFF
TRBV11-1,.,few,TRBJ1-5,TGTGCCAGCAGCTTAGCATCGCCCCAGCATTTT,CASSLASPQHF
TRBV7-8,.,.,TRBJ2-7,TGTGCCAGCAGCCATAGCTCCTACGAGCAGTACTTC,CASSHSSYEQYF
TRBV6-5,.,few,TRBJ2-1,TGTGCCACCGGGGGAGGAGCGCCTCCCAATGAGCAGTTCTTC,CATGGGAPPNEQFF
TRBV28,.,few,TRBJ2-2,TGTGCCAGCTCGGGGGCGGCCGGAAGGGAGCTGTTTTTT,CASSGAAGRELFF